The 3 T cell receptor beta chains presented below share a single source sample, sequenced in a study of cytomegalovirus exposure and HLA in healthy donors. A multiplex PCR was run with 60 Vbeta primers and 13 Jbeta primers. Only in-frame clones appear in the TCRdb table, and some are missing; sequencing was by immunoSEQ multiplex PCR. The sample lists about 140,000 clones, approximately 84% occurring once. The sequenced sample was PBMCs. Receptor source: a man aged 25 to 45 in good health and CMV-seropositive.

The V call is TRBV11-3, the J call TRBJ2-7; 12 bases are a match to TRBD1. CDR3 length: 15 amino acids. The germline gives CDR1 SGHNT, CDR2 YENEEA. The V gene end was trimmed by 5 bases and the J gene end by 2 bases; junction bases not matched to a gene: 4. The CDR3 nucleotides are TGTGCCAGCAGCCCGGGACAGGGGGCAACCTACGAGCAGTACTTC. This gives the protein CASSPGQGATYEQYF.

This clone was seen more than once but under ten times. CDR3 loop: CASSQEGLREQFF. Written as DNA, the CDR3 is TGCGCCAGCAGCCAAGAGGGTTTGAGGGAGCAGTTCTTC. The chain has TRBV4-1 and TRBJ2-1, with D unresolved. The CDR3 has 13 amino acids. Germline values: CDR1 MGHRA, CDR2 YSYEKL. The germline V and J ends were trimmed by 0 bases and 10 bases, with 10 bases remaining between them.

The chain uses TRBV7-2 and TRBJ1-2; D gene uncertain. The CDR3 is 15 amino acids. Per the germline V gene, CDR1 is SGHTA and CDR2 is FQGNSA. V lost 2 bases, J lost 4 bases, and 14 bases lay in between. In DNA, the CDR3 is TGTGCCAGCAGCTTAAACGTCGCGACGGGCTATGGCTACACCTTC. It is translated as CASSLNVATGYGYTF.